What follows describes a single T cell receptor beta chain. The germline CDR1 and CDR2 sequences are ENHRY and SYGVKD. The ends lost 8 bases at V and 4 bases at J; junction bases unmatched: 9. The CDR3 runs to 14 residues. This specimen comes from a study of cytomegalovirus exposure and HLA in healthy donors. The PCR was carried out with 60 Vbeta primers and 13 Jbeta primers. Some clones are missing from TCRdb's copy, which holds only in-frame ones; the method was immunoSEQ multiplex PCR. Of 160,000 or so clones in the sample, about 85% were seen once. V and J are TRBV10-3 and TRBJ2-5; 8 nucleotides match TRBD1. The sequencing sample was made of PBMCs. This receptor was taken from a woman younger than 30 in good health and CMV-seronegative. CDR3 in amino acids: CAIALRTGRETQYF. The CDR3 DNA sequence: TGTGCCATCGCGCTCCGGACAGGGAGAGAGACCCAGTACTTC.